This T cell receptor (beta chain) was obtained from a study of T cells after yellow fever vaccination. Findings and limits, study-wide: Highly abundant clonotypes carried over from the bulk population could end up in FACS-sorted repertoires as contaminants. Post-booster reappearance was seen for most primary-vaccination clones (about 96% CD4, around 88% CD8).

A universal primer site and UMIs were added as TCR cDNA was made by 5'RACE template switching. A single record per CDR3 protein comes from TCRdb applying MiXCR to the 5' RACE reads. The data show some 600,000 distinct CDR3 sequences, about 15% seen once. Trimming stripped 0 bases from V and 6 bases from J, with 6 bases between. The CDR3 loop spans 12 amino acids. The V gene's germline CDR1 is DFQATT and CDR2 SNEGSKA (reference sequence). This clonotype was seen ten or more times. Its cognate antigen is unknown. This chain uses TRBV20-1 with TRBJ1-5; D not resolved. Sequences were derived from PBMCs, sampled 5 days after the first yellow fever vaccination. The sequence came from a man younger than 35 who received the YFV17D yellow fever vaccine. In nucleotides, the CDR3 is TGCAGTGCTAGAGAATATGGTCAGCCCCAGCATTTT. Its protein product is CSAREYGQPQHF.